A selection of T cell receptor beta chains follows, all from one sample in a study of blood T cell repertoires in COVID-19. Libraries were prepared by immunoSEQ multiplex PCR; TCRdb keeps only in-frame clonotypes and omits some of them. The sample lists more than 400,000 clones; 90% were seen once. The sequencing input was PBMCs or T cells enriched from blood (not recorded which). The source of these receptors is a man between 18 and 35 years old who had recovered from COVID-19. Both conserved end residues are trimmed from each CDR3. Fields, in order: clone size, J gene, V gene, CDR3 protein. A clone size is listed for some rows: how often the clone was seen (once, few, many), or a class if it is expanded.

size: -; J: TRBJ1-4; V: TRBV19; CDR3: ASTNSGQGGKLF
size: -; J: TRBJ2-1; V: TRBV28; CDR3: ASSTGGWWQF
size: -; J: TRBJ1-1; V: TRBV10-2; CDR3: ASSELLDYNTEAF
size: -; J: TRBJ2-7; V: TRBV2; CDR3: AGGTSGPYEQY
size: -; J: TRBJ2-5; V: TRBV18; CDR3: ASSPYVVGTSEPETQY
size: few; J: TRBJ1-5; V: TRBV2; CDR3: ASRFRGLDQPQH
size: -; J: TRBJ1-1; V: TRBV3-1/TRBV3-2; CDR3: ASSQEFQDRGIVRRAEAF
size: once; J: TRBJ2-1; V: TRBV3-1/TRBV3-2; CDR3: ASSQGIRGENEQF
size: few; J: TRBJ1-1; V: TRBV3-1/TRBV3-2; CDR3: ASSQRQNEAF
size: -; J: TRBJ1-1; V: TRBV2; CDR3: ASIRTDWNTEAF
size: -; J: TRBJ1-1; V: TRBV28; CDR3: ASSTGYSEAF
size: once; J: TRBJ1-2; V: TRBV4-1; CDR3: ASSQSSAGRNAVYT
size: -; J: TRBJ2-1; V: TRBV11-2; CDR3: ASSFGRGGYNEQF
size: -; J: TRBJ2-3; V: TRBV10-3; CDR3: AIWAGPPTDTQY
size: -; J: TRBJ1-3; V: TRBV9; CDR3: ASSVGTFSGNTIY
size: -; J: TRBJ2-1; V: TRBV9; CDR3: ASSPGLAGSSEQF
size: -; J: TRBJ1-4; V: TRBV2; CDR3: ASSASGIANEKLF
size: -; J: TRBJ1-1; V: TRBV28; CDR3: ASSVRATEAF
size: -; J: TRBJ1-4; V: TRBV19; CDR3: ASNNRANEKLF
size: -; J: TRBJ2-6; V: TRBV18; CDR3: ASSPRSTEQRSGANVLT
size: once; J: TRBJ1-5; V: TRBV30; CDR3: AWAPQGNQPQH
size: once; J: TRBJ2-1; V: TRBV10-2; CDR3: TSSLTSGSFNEQF
size: -; J: TRBJ2-1; V: TRBV5-1; CDR3: ASSLRTVGDEQF
size: -; J: TRBJ2-3; V: TRBV5-1; CDR3: ASSLGRDSITDTQY
size: -; J: TRBJ2-4; V: TRBV28; CDR3: ASTIRETGSLAKNIQY
size: -; J: TRBJ2-4; V: TRBV7-3; CDR3: ASRIAGAKNIQY
size: -; J: TRBJ1-2; V: TRBV5-4; CDR3: ASSLWAGDGYT
size: -; J: TRBJ2-1; V: TRBV9; CDR3: ASSVGLAGGFYNEQF
size: few; J: TRBJ2-7; V: TRBV11-3; CDR3: ASSLVGSGTATSYEQY
size: -; J: TRBJ2-3; V: TRBV6-5; CDR3: ASQKAGGTQY
size: once; J: TRBJ1-1; V: TRBV28; CDR3: ASSLMGQRDTEAF
size: -; J: TRBJ1-5; V: TRBV4-2; CDR3: ASSQGDIYSNQPQH
size: -; J: TRBJ2-7; V: TRBV6-5; CDR3: ASSKLAGGPEQY
size: once; J: TRBJ1-1; V: TRBV5-1; CDR3: ASSLVGSWEAF
size: -; J: TRBJ2-2; V: TRBV19; CDR3: ASIAWTGELF
size: -; J: TRBJ2-3; V: TRBV7-8; CDR3: ASSSRFKAGGRDTQY
size: -; J: TRBJ1-2; V: TRBV5-6; CDR3: ASPSRDRTYGYT
size: -; J: TRBJ1-2; V: TRBV5-1; CDR3: ASSSPPGQSNYGYT
size: -; J: TRBJ1-6; V: TRBV28; CDR3: ASSPMLEGWSPLH
size: -; J: TRBJ2-5; V: TRBV12-3/TRBV12-4; CDR3: ASSFGGALTQY
size: -; J: TRBJ2-3; V: TRBV7-7; CDR3: ASSFRGTDTQY
size: -; J: TRBJ1-2; V: TRBV5-1; CDR3: ASQQGNGYT
size: -; J: TRBJ2-7; V: TRBV19; CDR3: ASSIGVGGYEQY
size: -; J: TRBJ1-2; V: TRBV18; CDR3: ASSRDSPQGYGYT
size: -; J: TRBJ1-1; V: TRBV24-1; CDR3: ATSVGQVENTEAF
size: -; J: TRBJ1-4; V: TRBV10-3; CDR3: AISGTGDNEKLF
size: few; J: TRBJ2-1; V: TRBV5-1; CDR3: ASTTSGTSGYNEQF
size: -; J: TRBJ2-3; V: TRBV5-1; CDR3: ASSFLRTGPDTQY
size: -; J: TRBJ1-2; V: TRBV2; CDR3: ASSLRPTYGYT
size: -; J: TRBJ1-4; V: TRBV10-2; CDR3: ASRNTGTNEKLF
size: -; J: TRBJ2-7; V: TRBV15; CDR3: ATRAGTYEQY
size: -; J: TRBJ2-7; V: TRBV6-1; CDR3: ASSEDDGPQQY